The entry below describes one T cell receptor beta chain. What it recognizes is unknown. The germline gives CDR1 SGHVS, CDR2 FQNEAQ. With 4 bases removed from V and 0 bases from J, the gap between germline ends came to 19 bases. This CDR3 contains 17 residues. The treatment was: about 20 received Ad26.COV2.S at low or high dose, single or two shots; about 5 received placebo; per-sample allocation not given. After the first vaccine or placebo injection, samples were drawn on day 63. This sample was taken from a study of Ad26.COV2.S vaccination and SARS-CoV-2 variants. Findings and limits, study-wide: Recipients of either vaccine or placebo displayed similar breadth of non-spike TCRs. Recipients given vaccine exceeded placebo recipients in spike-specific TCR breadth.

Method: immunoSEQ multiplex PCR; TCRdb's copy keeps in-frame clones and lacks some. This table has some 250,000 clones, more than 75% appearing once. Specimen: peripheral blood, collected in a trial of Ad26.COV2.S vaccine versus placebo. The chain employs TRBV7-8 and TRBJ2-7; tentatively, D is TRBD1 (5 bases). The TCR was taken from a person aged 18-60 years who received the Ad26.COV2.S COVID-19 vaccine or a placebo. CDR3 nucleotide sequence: TGTGCCAGCAGCTCATCACTTCAGGGATTCGACTCCTACGAGCAGTACTTC. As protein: CASSSSLQGFDSYEQYF. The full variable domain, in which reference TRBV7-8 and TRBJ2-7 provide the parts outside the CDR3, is GAGVSQSPRYKVAKRGQDVALRCDPISGHVSLFWYQQALGQGPEFLTYFQNEAQLDKSGLPSDRFFAERPEGSVSTLKIQRTQQEDSAVYLCASSSSLQGFDSYEQYFGPGTRLTVT.